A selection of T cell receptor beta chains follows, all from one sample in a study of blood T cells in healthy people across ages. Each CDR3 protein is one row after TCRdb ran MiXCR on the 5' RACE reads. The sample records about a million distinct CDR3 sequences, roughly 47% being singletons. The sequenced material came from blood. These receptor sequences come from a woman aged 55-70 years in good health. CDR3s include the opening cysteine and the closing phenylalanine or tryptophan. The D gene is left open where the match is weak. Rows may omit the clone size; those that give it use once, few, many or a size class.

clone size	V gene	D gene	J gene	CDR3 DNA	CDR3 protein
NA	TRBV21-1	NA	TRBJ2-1	TGTGCCAGCAGGGGTTTTAAGACAGGGCACAATGAGCAGTTCTTC	CASRGFKTGHNEQFF
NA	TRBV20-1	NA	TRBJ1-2	TGCAGTGCTAGACCCAGGGGCTATGGCTACACCTTC	CSARPRGYGYTF
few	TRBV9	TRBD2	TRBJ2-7	TGTGCCAGCAGCGCAGCCTATTCTAGCGGGAGGTACGAGCAGTACTTC	CASSAAYSSGRYEQYF
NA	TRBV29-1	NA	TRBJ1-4	TGCAGCGTTGAGATCCAAACGTCCGGGACATATGAAAAACTGTTTTTT	CSVEIQTSGTYEKLFF
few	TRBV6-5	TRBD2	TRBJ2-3	TGTGCCAGCAGGGGAGGGCCCACAAGCACAGATACGCAGTATTTT	CASRGGPTSTDTQYF
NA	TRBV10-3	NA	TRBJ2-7	TGTGCCATCAGTGAGATGGCAGTGTCACGAAATAACGAGCAGTACTTC	CAISEMAVSRNNEQYF
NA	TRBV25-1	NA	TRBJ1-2	TGTGCCAGCAGTGAATTCTCAGGTCTACAGGGAATAGGTAACGGCTACACCTTC	CASSEFSGLQGIGNGYTF
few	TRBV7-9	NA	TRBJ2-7	TGTGCCAGCAGCTTATCCGGGCAGGACTACGAGCAGTACTTC	CASSLSGQDYEQYF
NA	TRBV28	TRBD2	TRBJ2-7	TGTGCCAGCAGTTTATGGGGGACGACTAGCGGGAGGGCCGGGCAGTACTTC	CASSLWGTTSGRAGQYF
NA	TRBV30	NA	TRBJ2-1	TGTGCCTGGAGTGCGAACCGATTAGCGGCCACTTACAATGAGCAGTTCTTC	CAWSANRLAATYNEQFF
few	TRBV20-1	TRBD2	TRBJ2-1	TGCAGTGCTAGAGATCGACTAGCGGGACCACGTTATGAGCAGTTCTTC	CSARDRLAGPRYEQFF
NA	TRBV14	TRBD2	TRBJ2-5	TGTGCCAGCAGCCAAGTTAGCGGGAGAATGGAGACCCAGTACTTC	CASSQVSGRMETQYF
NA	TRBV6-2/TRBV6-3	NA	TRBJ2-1	TGTGCCAGCAGTTACTCGAGGACAGACAATGAGCAGTTCTTC	CASSYSRTDNEQFF
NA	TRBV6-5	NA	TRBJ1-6	TGTGCCAGCAGCTCTGACGGCGGCGACAATTCACCCCTCCACTTT	CASSSDGGDNSPLHF
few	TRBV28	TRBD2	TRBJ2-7	TGTGCCAGCAGGCGGACTAGCGGGATTTACGAGCAGTACTTC	CASRRTSGIYEQYF
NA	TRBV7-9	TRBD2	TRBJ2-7	TGTGCCAGCAGCCAGGGACGAGCGGGAATAGACGAGCAGTACTTC	CASSQGRAGIDEQYF
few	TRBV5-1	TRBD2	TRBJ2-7	TGCGCCAGCAGCTTGGCTAGCGGGAGACCCGAGCAGTACTTC	CASSLASGRPEQYF
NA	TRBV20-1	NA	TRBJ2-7	TGCAGTGCGGGGCACGAGCAGTACTTC	CSAGHEQYF
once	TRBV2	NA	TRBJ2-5	TGTGCCAGCAGTCCGTATGAGACCCAGTACTTC	CASSPYETQYF
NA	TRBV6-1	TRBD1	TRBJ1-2	TGTGCCAGCAGAAGGGGGAAGAGAGGGGGCGCTGGCTATGGCTACACCTTC	CASRRGKRGGAGYGYTF
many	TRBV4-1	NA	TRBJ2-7	TGCGCCAGCAGCCAACCTGGACAGACCTACGAGCAGTACTTC	CASSQPGQTYEQYF
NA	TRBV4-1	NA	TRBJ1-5	TGCGCCAGCAGCCAAGTGTATGCAGGGAGCAATCAGCCCCAGCATTTT	CASSQVYAGSNQPQHF
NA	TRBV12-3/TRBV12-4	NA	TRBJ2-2	TGTGCCAGCAGTACAACTAGGTCCGGGGAGCTGTTTTTT	CASSTTRSGELFF
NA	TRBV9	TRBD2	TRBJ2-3	TGCGCCAGCAGCGTAGGTGGAACTAGCGGGAGAGATACGCAGTATTTT	CASSVGGTSGRDTQYF
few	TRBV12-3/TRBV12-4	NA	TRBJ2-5	TGTGCCAGCAGCACAGGGTTAGAGACCCAGTACTTC	CASSTGLETQYF
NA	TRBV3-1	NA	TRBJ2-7	TGTGCCAGCAGCCAAGAGATGAGGGGTTCGGAGTACGAGCAGTACTTC	CASSQEMRGSEYEQYF
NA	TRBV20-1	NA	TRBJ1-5	TGCAGTGCTCCGGCAGGGAGCAATCAGCCCCAGCATTTT	CSAPAGSNQPQHF
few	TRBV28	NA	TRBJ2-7	TGTGCCAGCACCACAAGCGGAGCCACTCGGGAGCAGTACTTC	CASTTSGATREQYF
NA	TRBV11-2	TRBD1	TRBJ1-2	TGTGCCAGCAGTTCGACGACAGGGTCCCGTGGCTACACCTTC	CASSSTTGSRGYTF
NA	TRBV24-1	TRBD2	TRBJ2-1	TGTGCCACCAGTGCCCCTAGCGGGAGGGCCAGGGGAAATGAGCAGTTCTTC	CATSAPSGRARGNEQFF
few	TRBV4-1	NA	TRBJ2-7	TGCGCCAGCAGCCAAATGCCCAACCGGGCCTACGAGCAGTACTTC	CASSQMPNRAYEQYF
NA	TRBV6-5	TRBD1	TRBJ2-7	TGTGCCAGCAGTTGGGGACAGGGTCTAAGGCACGAGCAGTACTTC	CASSWGQGLRHEQYF
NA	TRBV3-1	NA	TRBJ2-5	TGTGCCAGCAGCCACCTAGCGGAGACCCAGTACTTC	CASSHLAETQYF
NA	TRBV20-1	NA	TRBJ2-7	TGCAGTGCTAGCCCCCACCGATACGAGCAGTACTTC	CSASPHRYEQYF
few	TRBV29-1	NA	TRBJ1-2	TGCAGCGCCCAAAGTCCGGGATCTGGCTACACCTTC	CSAQSPGSGYTF
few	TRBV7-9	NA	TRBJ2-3	TGTGCCAGCAGCAGACGTGGGGGCACGGCTAGCACAGATACGCAGTATTTT	CASSRRGGTASTDTQYF
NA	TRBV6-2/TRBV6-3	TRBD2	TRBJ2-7	TGTGCCAGCAGTTCTCCGGGACTAGCTCGTTACGAGCAGTACTTC	CASSSPGLARYEQYF
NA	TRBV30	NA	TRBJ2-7	TGTGCCTGGAGTCAATCGGTTATAACCTACGAGCAGTACTTC	CAWSQSVITYEQYF
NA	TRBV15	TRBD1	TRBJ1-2	TGTGCCACCAGCAGAGAGTTACAGGGGGCGAGGGGCTACACCTTC	CATSRELQGARGYTF
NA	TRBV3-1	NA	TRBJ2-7	TGTGCCAGCAGCCGGGACTTACTCTACGAGCAGTACTTC	CASSRDLLYEQYF
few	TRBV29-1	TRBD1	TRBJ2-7	TGCAGCGGGGGGACAGGGTCGGGTTACTACGAGCAGTACTTC	CSGGTGSGYYEQYF
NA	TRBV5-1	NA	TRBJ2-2	TGCGCCAGCAGCTTGGATATGGGGGCCGGGGAGCTGTTTTTT	CASSLDMGAGELFF
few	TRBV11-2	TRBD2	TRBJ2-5	TGTGCCAGCGGACGGACTAGCGGGGACAATGAGCAGTACTTC	CASGRTSGDNEQYF
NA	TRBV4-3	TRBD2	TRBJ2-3	TGCGCCAACAGCCAACAGGGACTAGACTATACGCAGTATTTT	CANSQQGLDYTQYF